This T cell receptor (beta chain) was captured in a study of blood T cell repertoires in COVID-19. Study context: Acute and convalescent COVID-19 specimens originated in the United States, Italy and Spain.

A Seattle source enrolled patients during active infection and followed them longitudinally. V gave up 4 bases and J gave up 2 bases, with 10 bases separating them. Germline V lookup: CDR1 SGHNT, CDR2 YYREEE (reference sequence). CDR3 length: 14 amino acids. In the study's own analysis: The assay estimated nucleated cells by amplifying reference gene primers. Only in-frame clones appear in the TCRdb table, and some are missing; sequencing was by immunoSEQ multiplex PCR. V and J calls and clone size are copied from that table; D and trimming were computed from the DNA. The sample holds approximately 97,000 clones, 87% seen once.

Sequenced input: peripheral blood. This receptor was taken from a woman aged 45-65 years with COVID-19, enrolled during active disease. V is TRBV5-4 and J is TRBJ1-3; weak D call: TRBD1 (6 bases). Written as DNA, the CDR3 is TGTGCCAGCAGCAAGGACAGCACTGGAAACACCATATATTTT. Translating it yields CASSKDSTGNTIYF.